This T cell receptor beta chain derives from a study of CD8 T cells in ankylosing spondylitis. The ends were cut back, 2 bases at V and 5 bases at J, with 12 bases in the middle. The germline V gene encodes CDR1 SEHNR and CDR2 FQNEAQ (reference sequence). This CDR3 is built from 14 residues. This clonotype was found a few times. The target antigen is unknown. Study conclusions and caveats: According to the report, clones linked to the disease were significantly enriched in matched synovial fluid samples taken from ankylosing spondylitis patients. It appeared that ankylosing spondylitis blood was characterized by a TCR beta motif of under ten highly homologous variants. CD8+ disease-linked clones were present at relatively low frequencies in blood.

Each CDR3 protein is one row after TCRdb ran MiXCR on the 5' RACE reads. The sample yields around 770,000 distinct CDR3 sequences, 19% seen once. The sequence derives from a male donor with ankylosing spondylitis. Sequencing used blood, either unsorted or a sorted T cell fraction (not recorded which). The chain recombines TRBV7-9 with TRBJ2-5; tentatively, D is TRBD2 (5 bases). The CDR3 reads CASSLLPGVETQYF. CDR3 DNA: TGTGCCAGCAGCTTACTTCCCGGGGTGGAGACCCAGTACTTC.